The clone carrying this T cell receptor beta chain was counted once. Antigen unknown. Assay: immunoSEQ multiplex PCR; the TCRdb copy retains only in-frame clones and omits some. The data show about 120,000 clones, around 87% seen once. This sample is drawn from a study of T cell responses to AZD1222 COVID-19 vaccine. Looking at the study overall: Timing groups of about 4 and about 12 weeks for second doses were pooled.

Study results and limitations: There were mostly white British donors and more females than males, and clonal diversity was possibly underestimated. Sampling that yielded the repertoires occurred only after the peak T cell response. The CD4 TCRs associated with vaccination extended across spike and predominated at 160-218 and 743-854.

The germline V gene has CDR1 MRHNA and CDR2 SNTAGT. The CDR3 extends over 14 amino acids. The V and J ends lost 4 bases and 6 bases, in that order; junction bases with no gene match: 8. The origin of this receptor is an adult in good health. This specimen was peripheral blood, taken on day 0 of AZD1222 vaccination. J is TRBJ1-2 and V is TRBV6-4, with 7 nucleotides matching TRBD1. This chain's CDR3 is CASSGRSRGNGYTF. CDR3 sequence (DNA): TGTGCCAGCAGTGGGAGGAGCAGGGGGAATGGCTACACCTTC.